A single TCR beta chain is shown here with its context. The treatment is: oral pan-JAK inhibitor, 5-10 mg twice daily. Alopecia areata patients provided lesional scalp punch biopsies and peripheral blood, both collected for the study. Reverse transcribed after extraction, RNA yielded cDNA as the sequencing template. Clones were read by immunoSEQ multiplex PCR, and TCRdb kept only the in-frame ones, dropping some. The sample lists about 190,000 clones, approximately 56% seen once, with roughly 0.7% in the top ten. This sample is part of a study of CD8+ T cells in alopecia areata. The CDR3 has 13 residues. Germline CDR1 and CDR2: MNHNS and SASEGT. The germline V and J ends were trimmed by 11 bases and 5 bases, with 19 bases remaining between them.

This clonotype was obtained from a human donor with alopecia areata. V gene TRBV6-1 combines with J gene TRBJ2-7, with D perhaps TRBD1 or TRBD2 (5 bases each). The sample in question was CD4+ T cells sorted from blood, obtained at week 4, from a patient treated with tofacitinib. This CDR3 reads CACLESGRHEQYF. The CDR3 bases are TGTGCCTGCCTTGAGTCGGGGCGCCACGAGCAGTACTTC.